The source of this T cell receptor (beta chain) is a study of OX40 agonist ivuxolimab in advanced cancers. Study-wide results and caveats: In the 0.1 to 3.0 mg/kg range, CD4+ and CD8+ blood T cells had expanded clonally by week 6.

Profiling relied on immunoSEQ multiplex PCR, and the TCRdb table lists in-frame clones only, not all of them. This table holds over 100,000 clones, approximately 92% found once. In regard to this clone: Antigen: not known.

The length of the CDR3 is 12 residues. Germline lookup yields CDR1 MNHNS and CDR2 SASEGT. Between the trimmed V and J ends, which lost 8 bases and 8 bases, there was a span of 15 bases. The V gene is TRBV6-1, the J gene TRBJ1-1, with D uncertain. The starting material was CD4+ or CD8+ T cells sorted from blood, obtained in a trial of the OX40 agonist ivuxolimab. The clonotype was recovered from an adult with an advanced solid tumor such as melanoma, head and neck, liver or kidney cancer. In DNA, the CDR3 is TGTGCCAGCCAGGCTTACCCGGGGGAAGCTTTCTTT. Residues: CASQAYPGEAFF.